The sequence of this TCR beta chain was determined in a study of cytotoxic CD8 clonotypes in ibrutinib-treated CLL. Study overall: The taking of response samples occurred after a median 12 months of treatment, with a range of 6 to 36.

The method was immunoSEQ multiplex PCR; TCRdb's version includes in-frame clones alone and lacks a portion of them. The data contain approximately 100,000 clones, about 50% of them singletons. On this clone itself: The target antigen is unknown.

Per the germline V gene, CDR1 is SGHNT and CDR2 is YENEEA. The CDR3 extends over 16 amino acids. The V end lost 1 base, the J end lost 1 base, and 13 bases lay between the germline ends. Study-level results: Few clonotypes were public, and these shrank or held steady under treatment.

The sample in question was PBMCs, obtained after 24 months of ibrutinib treatment. The V gene is TRBV11-3, the J gene TRBJ2-5; D unclear. This receptor was identified in a human donor with chronic lymphocytic leukemia. CDR3 DNA: TGTGCCAGCAGCTTAGCCCGACAAACCCGCCAAGAGACCCAGTACTTC. Encoded protein: CASSLARQTRQETQYF.